The sequence of this TCR beta chain was determined in a study of blood T cell repertoires in COVID-19. Produced via immunoSEQ multiplex PCR; TCRdb's table is partial and in-frame only. The sample lists around 100,000 clones; 80% to 85% were seen once. This clonotype was sampled from a man aged 70 or older with acute or convalescent COVID-19. The sample was peripheral blood.

The CDR3 protein is CASSRTGNNQPQHF. CDR3 nucleotides: TGTGCCAGCAGTCGGACAGGCAACAATCAGCCCCAGCATTTT. The chain joins TRBV27 to TRBJ1-5; 7 bases match TRBD1. V shed 5 bases, J shed 3 bases, and the junction held 4 bases outside the gene matches. Germline CDR1 reads MNHEY; CDR2 reads SMNVEV (reference sequence). The CDR3 sequence is 14 residues long.